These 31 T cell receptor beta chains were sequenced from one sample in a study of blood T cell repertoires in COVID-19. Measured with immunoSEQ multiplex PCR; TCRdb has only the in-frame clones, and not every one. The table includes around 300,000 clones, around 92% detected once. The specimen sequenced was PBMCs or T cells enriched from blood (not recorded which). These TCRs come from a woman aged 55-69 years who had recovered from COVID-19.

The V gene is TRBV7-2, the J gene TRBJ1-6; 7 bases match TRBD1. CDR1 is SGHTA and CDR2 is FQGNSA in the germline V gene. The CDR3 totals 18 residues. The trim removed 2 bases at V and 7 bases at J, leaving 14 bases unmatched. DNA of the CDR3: TGTGCCAGCAGCTTAACTTTGATTGGGACAGCTCAAAATTCACCCCTCCACTTT. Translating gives CASSLTLIGTAQNSPLHF.

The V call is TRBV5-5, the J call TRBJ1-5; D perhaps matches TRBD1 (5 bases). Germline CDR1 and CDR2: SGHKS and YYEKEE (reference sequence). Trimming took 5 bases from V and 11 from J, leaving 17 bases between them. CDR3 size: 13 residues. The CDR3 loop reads CASSAGRLETQHF. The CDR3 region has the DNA TGTGCCAGCAGTGCGGGACGATTGGAGACCCAGCATTTT.

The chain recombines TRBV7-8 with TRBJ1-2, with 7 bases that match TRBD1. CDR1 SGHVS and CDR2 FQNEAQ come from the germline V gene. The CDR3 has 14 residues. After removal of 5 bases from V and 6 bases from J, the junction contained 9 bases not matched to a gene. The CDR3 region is CASSKRQGSNGYTF. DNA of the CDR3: TGTGCCAGCAGCAAGAGACAGGGATCGAATGGCTACACCTTC.

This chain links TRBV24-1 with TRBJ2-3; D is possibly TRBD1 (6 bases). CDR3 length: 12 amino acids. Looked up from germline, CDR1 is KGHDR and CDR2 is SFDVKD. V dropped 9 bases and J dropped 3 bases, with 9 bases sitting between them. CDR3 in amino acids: CATARGTDTQYF. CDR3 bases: TGTGCCACCGCCAGGGGAACAGATACGCAGTATTTT.

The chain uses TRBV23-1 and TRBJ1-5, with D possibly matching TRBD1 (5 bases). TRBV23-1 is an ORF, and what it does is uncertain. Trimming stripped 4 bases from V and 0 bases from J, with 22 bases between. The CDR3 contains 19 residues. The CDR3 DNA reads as TGCGCCAGCAGTCGATTGGGGGGGAGTCCCCCATATAGCAATCAGCCCCAGCATTTT. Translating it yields CASSRLGGSPPYSNQPQHF.

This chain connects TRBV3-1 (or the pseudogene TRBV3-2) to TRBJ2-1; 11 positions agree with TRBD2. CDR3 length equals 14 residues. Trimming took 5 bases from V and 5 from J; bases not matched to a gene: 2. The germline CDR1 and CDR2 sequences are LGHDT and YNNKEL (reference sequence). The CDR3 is CASSIAGGDNEQFF. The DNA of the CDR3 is TGTGCCAGCAGCATAGCGGGAGGGGACAATGAGCAGTTCTTC.

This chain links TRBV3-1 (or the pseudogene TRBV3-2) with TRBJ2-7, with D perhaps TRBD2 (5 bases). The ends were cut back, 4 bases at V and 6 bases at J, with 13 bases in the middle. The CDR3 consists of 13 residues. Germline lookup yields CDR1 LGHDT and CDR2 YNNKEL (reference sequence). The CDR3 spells CASSRGPRGEQYF. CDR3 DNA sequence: TGTGCCAGCAGCCGCGGGCCTAGAGGCGAGCAGTACTTC.

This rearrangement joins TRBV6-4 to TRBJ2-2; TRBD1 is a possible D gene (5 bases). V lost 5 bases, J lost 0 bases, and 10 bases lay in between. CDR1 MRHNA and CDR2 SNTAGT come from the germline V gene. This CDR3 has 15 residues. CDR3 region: CASSPRAPNTGELFF. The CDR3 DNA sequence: TGTGCCAGCAGTCCCAGGGCCCCGAACACCGGGGAGCTGTTTTTT.

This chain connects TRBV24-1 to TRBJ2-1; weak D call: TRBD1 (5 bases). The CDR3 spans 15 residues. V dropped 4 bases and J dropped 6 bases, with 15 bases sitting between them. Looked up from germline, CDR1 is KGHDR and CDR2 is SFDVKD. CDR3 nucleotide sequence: TGTGCCACCAGTGACAGGGCCGGATGGGGCAATGAGCAGTTCTTC. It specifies CATSDRAGWGNEQFF.

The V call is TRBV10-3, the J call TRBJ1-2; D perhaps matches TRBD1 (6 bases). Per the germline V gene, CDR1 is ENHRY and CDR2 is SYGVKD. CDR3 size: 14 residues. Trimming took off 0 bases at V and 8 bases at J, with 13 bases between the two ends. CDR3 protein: CAISESGGEGGYTF. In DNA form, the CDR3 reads TGTGCCATCAGTGAGTCAGGGGGTGAGGGCGGCTACACCTTC.

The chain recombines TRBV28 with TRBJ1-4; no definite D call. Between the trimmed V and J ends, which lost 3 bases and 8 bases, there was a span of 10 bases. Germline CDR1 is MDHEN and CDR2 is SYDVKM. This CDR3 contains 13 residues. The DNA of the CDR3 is TGTGCCAGCAGTTTGGGGTGGAGGGAAAAACTGTTTTTT. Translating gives CASSLGWREKLFF.

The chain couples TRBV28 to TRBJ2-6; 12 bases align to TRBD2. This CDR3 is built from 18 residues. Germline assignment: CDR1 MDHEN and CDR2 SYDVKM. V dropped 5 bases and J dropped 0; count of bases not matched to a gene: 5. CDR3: CASSPQLAGGSGANVLTF. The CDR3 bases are TGTGCCAGCAGTCCCCAACTAGCGGGGGGCTCTGGGGCCAACGTCCTGACTTTC.

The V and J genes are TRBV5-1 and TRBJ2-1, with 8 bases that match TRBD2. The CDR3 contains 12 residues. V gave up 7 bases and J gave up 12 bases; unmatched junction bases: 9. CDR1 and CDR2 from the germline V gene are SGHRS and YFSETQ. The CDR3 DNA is TGCGCCAGCCGAGTATCGGGGGGGTGGCAGTTCTTC. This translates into CASRVSGGWQFF.

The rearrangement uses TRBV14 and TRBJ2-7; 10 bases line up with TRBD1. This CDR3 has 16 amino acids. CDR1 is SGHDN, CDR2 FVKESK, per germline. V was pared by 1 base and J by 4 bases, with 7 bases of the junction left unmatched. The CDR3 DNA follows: TGTGCCAGCAGCCAAGGGATTGGACAGGGGGAATACGAGCAGTACTTC. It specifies CASSQGIGQGEYEQYF.

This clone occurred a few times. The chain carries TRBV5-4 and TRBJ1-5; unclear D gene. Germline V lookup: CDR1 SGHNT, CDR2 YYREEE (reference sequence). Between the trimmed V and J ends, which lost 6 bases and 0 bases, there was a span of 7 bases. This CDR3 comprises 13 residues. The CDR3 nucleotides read TGTGCCAGCAAGGGAGCTAGCAATCAGCCCCAGCATTTT. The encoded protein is CASKGASNQPQHF. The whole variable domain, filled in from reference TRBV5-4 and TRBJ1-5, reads ETGVTQSPTHLIKTRGQQVTLRCSSQSGHNTVSWYQQALGQGPQFIFQYYREEENGRGNFPPRFSGLQFPNYSSELNVNALELDDSALYLCASKGASNQPQHFGDGTRLSIL.

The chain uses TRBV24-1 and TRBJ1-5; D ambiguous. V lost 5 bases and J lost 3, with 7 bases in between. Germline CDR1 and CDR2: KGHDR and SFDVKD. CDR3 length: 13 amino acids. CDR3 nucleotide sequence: TGTGCCACCAGTGTCACAGACAATCAGCCCCAGCATTTT. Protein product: CATSVTDNQPQHF.

The CDR3 DNA reads TGTGCCAGCAGCCAGGAGGGTAGGACTGAAGCTTTCTTT. Protein sequence: CASSQEGRTEAFF. The chain uses TRBV3-1 (or the pseudogene TRBV3-2) and TRBJ1-1, with unresolved D. Germline V CDR1 and CDR2: LGHDT, YNNKEL (reference sequence). V dropped 3 bases and J dropped 5 bases, with 10 bases sitting between them. This CDR3 comprises 13 residues.

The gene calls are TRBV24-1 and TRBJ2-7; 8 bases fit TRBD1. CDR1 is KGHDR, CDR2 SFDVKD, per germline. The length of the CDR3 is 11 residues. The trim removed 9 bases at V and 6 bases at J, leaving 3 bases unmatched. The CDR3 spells CATSTGVEQYF. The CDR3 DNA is TGTGCCACCTCGACAGGGGTCGAGCAGTACTTC.

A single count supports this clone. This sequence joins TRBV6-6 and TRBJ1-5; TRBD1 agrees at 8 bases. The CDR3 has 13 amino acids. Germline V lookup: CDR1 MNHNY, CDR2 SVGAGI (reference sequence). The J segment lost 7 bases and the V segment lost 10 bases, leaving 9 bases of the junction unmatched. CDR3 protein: CAIHGQGGQPQHF. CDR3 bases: TGTGCCATCCACGGACAGGGAGGGCAGCCCCAGCATTTT.

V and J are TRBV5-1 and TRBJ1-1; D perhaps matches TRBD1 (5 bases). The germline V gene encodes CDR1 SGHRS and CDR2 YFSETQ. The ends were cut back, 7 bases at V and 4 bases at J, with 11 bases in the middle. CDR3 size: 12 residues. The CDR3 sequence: CASSYDSTEAFF. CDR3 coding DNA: TGCGCCAGCTCTTACGACAGCACTGAAGCTTTCTTT.

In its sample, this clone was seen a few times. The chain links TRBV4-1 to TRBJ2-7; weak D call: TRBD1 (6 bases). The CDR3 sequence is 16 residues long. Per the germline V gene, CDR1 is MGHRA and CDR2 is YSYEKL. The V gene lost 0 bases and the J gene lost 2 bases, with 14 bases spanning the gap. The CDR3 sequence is CASSQDRQGSPYEQYF. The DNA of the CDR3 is TGCGCCAGCAGCCAAGATAGGCAGGGGAGCCCCTACGAGCAGTACTTC.

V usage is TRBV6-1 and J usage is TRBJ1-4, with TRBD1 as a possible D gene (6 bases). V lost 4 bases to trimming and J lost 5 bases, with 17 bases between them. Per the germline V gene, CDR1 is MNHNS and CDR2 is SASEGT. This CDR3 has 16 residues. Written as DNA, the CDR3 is TGTGCCAGCAGTGTACGACGGGGGGCAGCAAATGAAAAACTGTTTTTT. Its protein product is CASSVRRGAANEKLFF.

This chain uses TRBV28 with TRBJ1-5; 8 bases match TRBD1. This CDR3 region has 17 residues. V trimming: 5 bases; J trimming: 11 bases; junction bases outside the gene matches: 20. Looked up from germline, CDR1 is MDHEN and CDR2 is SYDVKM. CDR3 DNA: TGTGCCAGCAGTCCGGTGATGGGACAGGACATAAAGATGGCCCAGCATTTT. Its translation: CASSPVMGQDIKMAQHF.

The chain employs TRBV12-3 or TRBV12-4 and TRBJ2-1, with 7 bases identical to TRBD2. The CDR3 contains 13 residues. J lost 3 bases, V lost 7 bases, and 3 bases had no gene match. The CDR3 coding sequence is TGTGCCAGCACCCGGGACTACTACAATGAGCAGTTCTTC. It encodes CASTRDYYNEQFF.

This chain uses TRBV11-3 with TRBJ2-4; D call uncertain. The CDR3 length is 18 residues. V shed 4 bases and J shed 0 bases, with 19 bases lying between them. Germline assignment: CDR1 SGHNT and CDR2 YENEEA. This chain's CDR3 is CASSSPMWSLIAKNIQYF. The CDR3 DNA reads TGTGCCAGCAGCTCCCCAATGTGGAGCCTCATAGCCAAAAACATTCAGTACTTC.

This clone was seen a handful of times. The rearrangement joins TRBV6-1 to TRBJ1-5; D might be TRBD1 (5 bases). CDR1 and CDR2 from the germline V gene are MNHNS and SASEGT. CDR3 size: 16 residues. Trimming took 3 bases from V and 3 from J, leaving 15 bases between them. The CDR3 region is CASSEAGGALNQPQHF. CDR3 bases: TGTGCCAGCAGTGAGGCAGGAGGGGCCCTCAATCAGCCCCAGCATTTT.

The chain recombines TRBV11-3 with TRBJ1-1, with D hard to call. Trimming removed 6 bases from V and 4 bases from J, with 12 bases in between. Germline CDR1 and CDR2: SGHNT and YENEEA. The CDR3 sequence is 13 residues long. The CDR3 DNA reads TGTGCCAGCAGGAGAGGCCCGCTCACTGAAGCTTTCTTT. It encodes CASRRGPLTEAFF. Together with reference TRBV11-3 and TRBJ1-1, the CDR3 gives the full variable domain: EAGVVQSPRYKIIEKKQPVAFWCNPISGHNTLYWYLQNLGQGPELLIRYENEEAVDDSQLPKDRFSAERLKGVDSTLKIQPAELGDSAVYLCASRRGPLTEAFFGQGTRLTVV.

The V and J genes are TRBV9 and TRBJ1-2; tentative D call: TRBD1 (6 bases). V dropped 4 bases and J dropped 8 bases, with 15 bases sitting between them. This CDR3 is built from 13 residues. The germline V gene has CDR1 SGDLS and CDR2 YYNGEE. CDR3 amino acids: CASSFTGSGGYTF. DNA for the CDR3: TGTGCCAGCAGCTTCACAGGGTCGGGAGGCTACACCTTC.

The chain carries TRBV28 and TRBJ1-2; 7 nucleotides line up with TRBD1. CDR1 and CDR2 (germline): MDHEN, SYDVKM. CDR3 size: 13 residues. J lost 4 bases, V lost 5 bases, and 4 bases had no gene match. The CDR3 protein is CASSPTGLYGYTF. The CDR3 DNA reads TGTGCCAGCAGTCCGACAGGGCTCTATGGCTACACCTTC.

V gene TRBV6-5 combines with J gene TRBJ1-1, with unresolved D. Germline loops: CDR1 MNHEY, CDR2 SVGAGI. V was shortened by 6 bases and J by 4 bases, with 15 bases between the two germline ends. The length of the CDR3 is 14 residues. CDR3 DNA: TGTGCCAGCAGGCCCCCCGTAGAGGGCACTGAAGCTTTCTTT. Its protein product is CASRPPVEGTEAFF.

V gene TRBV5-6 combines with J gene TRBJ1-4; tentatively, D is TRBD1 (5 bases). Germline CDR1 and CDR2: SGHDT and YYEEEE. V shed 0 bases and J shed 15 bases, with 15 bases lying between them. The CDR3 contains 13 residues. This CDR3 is CASSLARGQRVFF. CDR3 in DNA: TGTGCCAGCAGCTTGGCAAGGGGCCAAAGGGTGTTTTTT.